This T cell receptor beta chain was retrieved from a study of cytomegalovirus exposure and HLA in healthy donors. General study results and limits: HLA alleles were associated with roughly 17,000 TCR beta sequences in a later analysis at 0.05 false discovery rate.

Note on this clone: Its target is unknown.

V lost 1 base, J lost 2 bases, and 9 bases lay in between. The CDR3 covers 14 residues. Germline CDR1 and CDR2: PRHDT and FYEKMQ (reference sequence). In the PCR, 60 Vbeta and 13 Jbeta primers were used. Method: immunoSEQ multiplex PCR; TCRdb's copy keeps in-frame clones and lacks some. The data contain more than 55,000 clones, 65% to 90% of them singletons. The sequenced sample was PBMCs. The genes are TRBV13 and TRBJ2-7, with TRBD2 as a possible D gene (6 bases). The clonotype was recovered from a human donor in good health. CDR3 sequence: CASSLAGLTYEQYF. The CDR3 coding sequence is TGTGCCAGCAGCTTAGCGGGACTCACCTACGAGCAGTACTTC.